Listed here are 21 T cell receptor beta chains from one sample, sequenced in a study of OX40 agonist ivuxolimab in advanced cancers. Some clones are missing from TCRdb's copy, which holds only in-frame ones; the method was immunoSEQ multiplex PCR. Of about 52,000 clones detected, roughly nine tenths appear once; the ten largest clones hold roughly 13%. The source was CD4+ or CD8+ T cells sorted from blood, collected in a trial of the OX40 agonist ivuxolimab. Source of these receptors: an adult with an advanced solid tumor such as melanoma, head and neck, liver or kidney cancer.

The rearrangement links TRBV10-3 to TRBJ1-2; D unresolved. Germline V gives CDR1 ENHRY, CDR2 SYGVKD. The CDR3 extends over 11 amino acids. V was cut by 3 bases and J by 8 bases, with 7 bases left in between. The CDR3 here is CAISDFRGYTF. The CDR3 DNA follows: TGTGCCATCAGTGATTTTCGGGGCTACACCTTC.

This chain links TRBV5-4 with TRBJ1-2, with 10 bases lining up with TRBD1. CDR3 size: 15 residues. Per germline, CDR1 SGHNT and CDR2 YYREEE (reference sequence). Unmatched junction bases numbered 5, after V lost 3 bases and J lost 3 bases. The CDR3 loop is CASSSRDRGDYGYTF. CDR3 sequence (DNA): TGTGCCAGCAGCTCCCGGGACAGGGGTGACTATGGCTACACCTTC.

The CDR3 reads CASSPSGGTAYEQYF. The CDR3 region has the DNA TGTGCCAGCAGCCCTTCGGGCGGGACAGCCTACGAGCAGTACTTC. This chain links TRBV9 with TRBJ2-7; D possibly corresponds to TRBD1 (7 bases). The germline CDR1 and CDR2 sequences are SGDLS and YYNGEE. Trimming took off 4 bases at V and 2 bases at J, with 16 bases between the two ends. The CDR3 sequence is 15 residues long.

There are a few counts of this clone. CDR3 coding DNA: TGCGCCAGCAGCCAGGGGCCGGGACAGCCAAACAATGAGCAGTTCTTC. Amino acids: CASSQGPGQPNNEQFF. The V call is TRBV4-3, the J call TRBJ2-1; 7 bases are shared with TRBD1. Germline V lookup: CDR1 LGHNA, CDR2 YSLEER. With V trimmed by 3 bases and J by 5 bases, 10 bases remained unmatched. The CDR3 covers 16 residues.

A remark on this clone: Other DNA variants within this sample encode the same CDR3. V usage is TRBV6-5 and J usage is TRBJ1-2; possibly TRBD1 for D (5 bases). This CDR3 region has 14 residues. The germline V gene encodes CDR1 MNHEY and CDR2 SVGAGI. Trimming removed 2 bases at V and 1 base at J, with 8 bases between. As DNA, the CDR3 is TGTGCCAGCAGTTACCTTGACAGTAACTATGGCTACACCTTC. This codes for CASSYLDSNYGYTF.

This clone occurred once. The chain recombines TRBV9 with TRBJ2-7, with TRBD1 matching 8 bases. The CDR3 runs 15 residues. J was trimmed by 5 bases and V by 0 bases; bases with no gene match: 7. Per germline, CDR1 SGDLS and CDR2 YYNGEE. CDR3 nucleotide sequence: TGTGCCAGCAGCGTAGTGGAGACAGGGGTCCACGAGCAGTACTTC. Its protein is CASSVVETGVHEQYF. The complete variable domain, with remaining parts taken from reference TRBV9 and TRBJ2-7, reads DSGVTQTPKHLITATGQRVTLRCSPRSGDLSVYWYQQSLDQGLQFLIQYYNGEERAKGNILERFSAQQFPDLHSELNLSSLELGDSALYFCASSVVETGVHEQYFGPGTRLTVT.

CDR3 protein: CASSSRDTMNHEQYF. The CDR3 DNA reads TGTGCCAGCAGCTCCCGGGACACGATGAACCACGAGCAGTACTTC. The chain joins TRBV7-6 to TRBJ2-7; a weak D match, TRBD1 (6 bases). The CDR3 covers 15 residues. Trimming shortened V by 4 bases and J by 5 bases, and 18 bases separated the two germline ends. Germline loops: CDR1 SGHVS, CDR2 FNYEAQ.

This sequence joins TRBV11-3 and TRBJ1-2, with TRBD1 matching 10 bases. Germline CDR1 and CDR2: SGHNT and YENEEA. The V gene end was trimmed by 5 bases and the J gene end by 4 bases; junction bases not matched to a gene: 1. This CDR3 is built from 13 residues. This CDR3 is CASSDRGLYGYTF. The CDR3 DNA is TGTGCCAGCAGCGACAGGGGGCTCTATGGCTACACCTTC.

V usage is TRBV28 and J usage is TRBJ1-2; 9 positions match TRBD1. Trimming took 8 bases from V and 3 from J; bases not matched to a gene: 10. This CDR3 is built from 15 residues. CDR1 is MDHEN, CDR2 SYDVKM, per germline. In nucleotides, the CDR3 is TGTGCCAGCCTCCGGTCGACAGGGGGGGACTATGGCTACACCTTC. Amino acids: CASLRSTGGDYGYTF.

The rearrangement joins TRBV13 to TRBJ2-5; 11 bases align to TRBD1. V was clipped by 5 bases and J by 5 bases; unmatched bases: 7. The CDR3 has 15 residues. Germline values: CDR1 PRHDT, CDR2 FYEKMQ (reference sequence). In DNA, the CDR3 is TGTGCCAGCAGCCCGGGGACAGGGGGATGGGAGACCCAGTACTTC. Translated, it gives CASSPGTGGWETQYF.

The chain is built from TRBV5-6 and TRBJ2-4; maybe TRBD1 (5 bases). Germline-derived CDR1 and CDR2 are SGHDT and YYEEEE. This CDR3 is built from 15 residues. The V end was cut by 4 bases, the J end by 3 bases, with 14 bases between. CDR3 sequence: CASSKQGIIKNIQYF. CDR3 sequence (DNA): TGTGCCAGCAGCAAGCAGGGTATCATCAAAAACATTCAGTACTTC. The variable domain in full, completed from reference TRBV5-6 and TRBJ2-4, reads DAGVTQSPTHLIKTRGQQVTLRCSPKSGHDTVSWYQQALGQGPQFIFQYYEEEERQRGNFPDRFSGHQFPNYSSELNVNALLLGDSALYLCASSKQGIIKNIQYFGAGTRLSVL.

V and J are TRBV23-1 and TRBJ1-1, with D uncertain. TRBV23-1 is identified as an open reading frame with a role that is uncertain. V lost 0 bases and J 4 bases, leaving 9 bases between the germline ends. The CDR3 runs to 14 residues. Here the CDR3 reads CASSQSLDFTEAFF. The CDR3 coding sequence is TGCGCCAGCAGTCAATCGCTGGATTTCACTGAAGCTTTCTTT.

As DNA, the CDR3 is TGTGCCAGCAGGGTGGGAGGGGTTGGCTACACCTTC. It translates to CASRVGGVGYTF. The V and J genes are TRBV7-9 and TRBJ1-2, with D possibly matching TRBD1 (5 bases). From germline, CDR1 is SEHNR and CDR2 FQNEAQ (reference sequence). The length of the CDR3 is 12 residues. The V end was cut by 6 bases, the J end by 7 bases, with 12 bases between.

The J gene is TRBJ1-2, the V gene TRBV5-1; D might be TRBD1 (6 bases). Trimming took off 0 bases at V and 7 bases at J, with 13 bases between the two ends. Germline CDR1 is SGHRS and CDR2 is YFSETQ. The CDR3 extends over 14 amino acids. The CDR3 loop reads CASSLANRDAGYTF. Written as DNA, the CDR3 is TGCGCCAGCAGCTTGGCTAACAGGGATGCTGGCTACACCTTC.

The V call is TRBV11-2, the J call TRBJ1-4; 8 bases are shared with TRBD1. This CDR3 has 17 residues. Germline V gene lookup returns CDR1 SGHAT and CDR2 FQNNGV. Trimming took 5 bases from V and 1 from J; bases not matched to a gene: 9. The DNA for the CDR3 is TGTGCCAGCAGCCCTAGCCCAGGGGGCTTAACTAATGAAAAACTGTTTTTT. It translates to CASSPSPGGLTNEKLFF.

This clone was seen once. The gene calls are TRBV11-2 and TRBJ1-1; D call uncertain. The ends were cut back, 1 base at V and 0 bases at J, with 6 bases in the middle. The CDR3 is made up of 14 amino acids. Germline V gene lookup returns CDR1 SGHAT and CDR2 FQNNGV. Written as DNA, the CDR3 is TGTGCCAGCAGCTTAGCCCCCATGAACACTGAAGCTTTCTTT. It is translated as CASSLAPMNTEAFF. The full variable domain, in which reference TRBV11-2 and TRBJ1-1 provide the parts outside the CDR3, is EAGVAQSPRYKIIEKRQSVAFWCNPISGHATLYWYQQILGQGPKLLIQFQNNGVVDDSQLPKDRFSAERLKGVDSTLKIQPAKLEDSAVYLCASSLAPMNTEAFFGQGTRLTVV.

The rearrangement uses TRBV11-3 and TRBJ2-5; 7 bases are shared with TRBD2. The ends lost 4 bases at V and 1 base at J; junction bases unmatched: 6. There are 15 residues in the CDR3. CDR1 and CDR2 (germline): SGHNT, YENEEA. The CDR3 DNA is TGTGCCAGCAGCTCAGGAGGCGGGGGCCAAGAGACCCAGTACTTC. Translating gives CASSSGGGGQETQYF.

The rearrangement uses TRBV4-1 and TRBJ2-7; perhaps TRBD1 as D (6 bases). Trimming left V 0 bases short and J 4 bases short, with 19 bases between. This CDR3 region has 17 residues. CDR1 is MGHRA and CDR2 is YSYEKL in the germline V gene. CDR3 residues: CASSQEEDSTLKYEQYF. The CDR3 nucleotides are TGCGCCAGCAGCCAAGAAGAGGACAGTACCTTGAAGTACGAGCAGTACTTC.

The rearrangement links TRBV30 to TRBJ2-7; 9 bases match TRBD1. With 1 base clipped from V and 0 bases from J, the junction kept 7 bases outside the gene matches. The CDR3 totals 16 residues. Germline V gene sequence: CDR1 GTSNPN, CDR2 SVGIG (reference sequence). This CDR3 reads CAWSDPWDRDSYEQYF. The DNA of the CDR3 is TGTGCCTGGAGTGACCCGTGGGACAGGGACTCCTACGAGCAGTACTTC.

This clone was seen just once. The V call is TRBV19, the J call TRBJ1-1; D possibly corresponds to TRBD1 (6 bases). V shed 7 bases and J shed 4 bases, with 16 bases lying between them. CDR3 size: 14 residues. In germline, CDR1 is LNHDA, CDR2 SQIVND (reference sequence). This CDR3 is CASTHQGGITEAFF. The CDR3 coding sequence is TGTGCCAGTACCCATCAAGGGGGAATCACTGAAGCTTTCTTT.

The chain recombines TRBV6-1 with TRBJ2-7, with 7 bases identical to TRBD1. V was clipped by 7 bases and J by 2 bases; unmatched bases: 5. Looked up from germline, CDR1 is MNHNS and CDR2 is SASEGT. The CDR3 consists of 13 residues. In nucleotides, the CDR3 is TGTGCCAGCAAATCCGGGACAGCCTACGAGCAGTACTTC. The encoded protein is CASKSGTAYEQYF.